Presented here are 25 T cell receptor beta chains from one specimen sequenced in a study of persistence of HIV-infected CD4 T cells. The libraries were made with immunoSEQ version 4 in survey mode. Using immunoSEQ multiplex PCR, the repertoire was profiled, and TCRdb retains in-frame clones only, with some absent. This repertoire shows some 48,000 clones, about four fifths found once; its top ten account for 3%. The stimulus was lysate of CMV-infected fibroblasts, about 10 ug/mL. CD40L-negative CD69-negative CD45RO-high memory CD4+ T cells were sorted as populations depleted of antigen-responding cells. Their target antigens are unknown. Material: CD4+ T cells sorted from PBMCs after approximately 19-hour stimulation, obtained from a patient who received antiretroviral therapy. All receptors derive from an adult man with HIV who was CMV-seropositive.

CDR3 amino acids: CASSPLLGERLGTGELFF. The CDR3 DNA is TGTGCCAGCTCACCTCTACTAGGGGAGCGCTTGGGCACCGGGGAGCTGTTTTTT. This chain uses TRBV18 with TRBJ2-2; D may match TRBD1 or TRBD2 (5 bases each). The CDR3 is 18 residues long. Germline loops: CDR1 KGHSH, CDR2 LQKENI. V was trimmed by 3 bases and J by 4 bases, leaving 21 bases between them.

V is TRBV5-1 and J is TRBJ2-5, with TRBD2 matching 9 bases. This CDR3 has 16 residues. Germline assignment: CDR1 SGHRS and CDR2 YFSETQ. V shed 0 bases, J shed 5 bases, and the junction held 8 bases outside the gene matches. Written as DNA, the CDR3 is TGCGCCAGCAGCTTGGGTCTAGCGGGGCAGTGGGAGACCCAGTACTTC. Its translation: CASSLGLAGQWETQYF.

The chain has TRBV2 and TRBJ2-7; D possibly corresponds to TRBD1 (5 bases). Germline V CDR1 and CDR2: SNHLY, FYNNEI. This CDR3 is built from 13 residues. V lost 7 bases to trimming and J lost 2 bases, with 12 bases between them. The CDR3 loop reads CASTTKGPYEQYF. CDR3 DNA: TGTGCCAGCACAACGAAGGGGCCCTACGAGCAGTACTTC.

The gene calls are TRBV19 and TRBJ1-2, with D uncertain. With 0 bases removed from V and 7 bases from J, the gap between germline ends came to 9 bases. The CDR3 has 13 amino acids. Germline assignment: CDR1 LNHDA and CDR2 SQIVND (reference sequence). The CDR3 here is CASSIEGRGGYTF. The CDR3 bases are TGTGCCAGTAGTATAGAAGGAAGAGGTGGCTACACCTTC.

The chain has TRBV30 and TRBJ2-7; TRBD2 aligns across 8 bases. Germline V gives CDR1 GTSNPN, CDR2 SVGIG (reference sequence). The CDR3 loop spans 14 amino acids. V gave up 2 bases and J gave up 0 bases; unmatched junction bases: 3. The CDR3 sequence is CAWSTSGSSYEQYF. The CDR3 coding sequence is TGTGCCTGGAGTACTAGCGGTAGCTCCTACGAGCAGTACTTC.

This sequence joins TRBV27 and TRBJ2-2; no firm D call. Trimming pared 4 bases from V and 6 bases from J, leaving 9 bases between. This CDR3 spans 13 amino acids. Germline V gives CDR1 MNHEY, CDR2 SMNVEV (reference sequence). Written as DNA, the CDR3 is TGTGCCAGCAGTTCCTTGTTCGCCGGGGAGCTGTTTTTT. Protein product: CASSSLFAGELFF.

The genes are TRBV6-5 and TRBJ1-2; tentative D call: TRBD1 (6 bases). CDR3 length: 14 amino acids. Germline CDR1 and CDR2: MNHEY and SVGAGI. V lost 2 bases and J 7 bases, leaving 14 bases between the germline ends. Here the CDR3 reads CASSYNWGQPGYTF. CDR3 sequence (DNA): TGTGCCAGCAGTTACAACTGGGGACAACCTGGCTACACCTTC.

The chain couples TRBV6-5 to TRBJ1-2, with TRBD1 identical over 8 bases. The V gene's germline CDR1 is MNHEY and CDR2 SVGAGI. The CDR3 runs 13 residues. The V gene end was trimmed by 6 bases and the J gene end by 3 bases; junction bases not matched to a gene: 3. The CDR3 sequence is CASRATGDYGYTF. DNA for the CDR3: TGTGCCAGCAGGGCGACAGGGGACTATGGCTACACCTTC.

The gene calls are TRBV10-3 and TRBJ1-5; D remains ambiguous. CDR1 is ENHRY, CDR2 SYGVKD, per germline. Trimming stripped 0 bases from V and 1 base from J, with 10 bases between. This CDR3 has 16 amino acids. CDR3 in amino acids: CAISESVAGSNQPQHF. In DNA, the CDR3 is TGTGCCATCAGTGAGTCAGTCGCTGGGAGCAATCAGCCCCAGCATTTT.

V usage is TRBV18 and J usage is TRBJ2-5, with D tentatively TRBD1 (5 bases). CDR1 KGHSH and CDR2 LQKENI come from the germline V gene. The CDR3 has 13 residues. Trimming stripped 6 bases from V and 2 bases from J, with 10 bases between. The CDR3 region is CASSRGLQETQYF. The CDR3 coding sequence is TGTGCCAGCTCTAGGGGCCTTCAAGAGACCCAGTACTTC.

V and J are TRBV9 and TRBJ2-7; TRBD2 is a possible D gene (7 bases). Between the trimmed V and J ends, which lost 4 bases and 6 bases, there was a span of 17 bases. CDR3 length: 14 amino acids. CDR1 is SGDLS, CDR2 YYNGEE, per germline. The CDR3 sequence is CASSLPAGEGEQYF. In nucleotides, the CDR3 is TGTGCCAGCAGCCTTCCGGCAGGGGAGGGCGAGCAGTACTTC. Together with reference TRBV9 and TRBJ2-7, the CDR3 gives the full variable domain: DSGVTQTPKHLITATGQRVTLRCSPRSGDLSVYWYQQSLDQGLQFLIQYYNGEERAKGNILERFSAQQFPDLHSELNLSSLELGDSALYFCASSLPAGEGEQYFGPGTRLTVT.

The chain is built from TRBV19 and TRBJ2-6; the D is unclear. V was pared by 5 bases and J by 4 bases, with 15 bases between. The germline V gene has CDR1 LNHDA and CDR2 SQIVND (reference sequence). The CDR3 length is 16 residues. CDR3 residues: CASSPPLPDGANVLTF. DNA of the CDR3: TGTGCCAGTAGTCCCCCCCTACCGGACGGGGCCAACGTCCTGACTTTC.

V is TRBV5-4 and J is TRBJ2-2, with D maybe TRBD1 (7 bases). Germline CDR1 is SGHNT and CDR2 is YYREEE (reference sequence). This CDR3 is built from 16 residues. V lost 9 bases and J 7 bases, leaving 25 bases between the germline ends. CDR3 region: CATPGMEGAGNGELFF. In DNA, the CDR3 is TGTGCCACCCCGGGGATGGAGGGGGCAGGAAACGGGGAGCTGTTTTTT.

The rearrangement links TRBV10-3 to TRBJ2-5; the D is unclear. CDR1 is ENHRY and CDR2 is SYGVKD in the germline V gene. With 4 bases removed from V and 0 bases from J, the gap between germline ends came to 9 bases. The CDR3 has 14 residues. CDR3 nucleotide sequence: TGTGCCATCAGTGTTTCACTGTACCAAGAGACCCAGTACTTC. Protein sequence: CAISVSLYQETQYF.

In its sample, this clone was seen once. The chain has TRBV28 and TRBJ2-1; 13 bases are shared with TRBD2. CDR3 length equals 20 residues. CDR1 and CDR2 (germline): MDHEN, SYDVKM. V lost 7 bases to trimming and J lost 8 bases; unmatched junction nucleotides: 23. The CDR3: CASTGDRGGRTSGRAYEQFF. The DNA for the CDR3 is TGTGCCAGCACCGGGGATCGGGGGGGCCGAACTAGCGGGAGGGCGTATGAGCAGTTCTTC.

This chain uses TRBV3-1 (or the pseudogene TRBV3-2) with TRBJ1-1, with TRBD1 matching 11 bases. The germline V gene encodes CDR1 LGHDT and CDR2 YNNKEL (reference sequence). The ends lost 2 bases at V and 0 bases at J; junction bases unmatched: 5. This CDR3 has 17 residues. Here the CDR3 reads CASSQRDRGWLNTEAFF. The CDR3 DNA reads as TGTGCCAGCAGCCAAAGGGACAGGGGGTGGTTGAACACTGAAGCTTTCTTT.

The table lists this clone with a few counts. The CDR3 spells CASSERDTFRGYTF. The CDR3 DNA sequence: TGTGCCAGCAGTGAACGAGACACATTCAGAGGCTACACCTTC. The rearrangement links TRBV2 to TRBJ1-2; D is unresolved. V was shortened by 2 bases and J by 8 bases, with 15 bases between the two germline ends. Germline V gives CDR1 SNHLY, CDR2 FYNNEI. CDR3 length: 14 amino acids.

The chain carries TRBV6-2 or TRBV6-3 and TRBJ2-5; TRBD1 is a possible D gene (5 bases). Trimming pared 2 bases from V and 5 bases from J, leaving 18 bases between. This CDR3 has 16 amino acids. Germline values: CDR1 MNHEY, CDR2 SVGEGT. The CDR3 region has the DNA TGTGCCAGCAGTTACCACTCGCGGCAGGGTGGGGAGACCCAGTACTTC. Translating it yields CASSYHSRQGGETQYF.

This clone is a singleton in its sample. The V call is TRBV5-1, the J call TRBJ2-7; 7 positions match TRBD1. This CDR3 contains 13 residues. CDR1 and CDR2 from the germline V gene are SGHRS and YFSETQ. V was pared by 1 base and J by 3 bases, with 1 base of the junction left unmatched. The CDR3 bases are TGCGCCAGCAGCTTGTCAGGGGGCTACGAGCAGTACTTC. It yields the protein CASSLSGGYEQYF.

V gene TRBV19 combines with J gene TRBJ1-4; TRBD1 matches 7 bases. V lost 3 bases to trimming and J lost 0 bases; unmatched junction nucleotides: 4. The CDR3 sequence is 16 residues long. CDR1 is LNHDA and CDR2 is SQIVND in the germline V gene (reference sequence). The CDR3 region has the DNA TGTGCCAGTAGTATGGATGGGACAGCAACTAATGAAAAACTGTTTTTT. It encodes CASSMDGTATNEKLFF.

The chain has TRBV30 and TRBJ2-2; tentatively, D is TRBD1 or TRBD2 (6 bases each). The CDR3 extends over 14 amino acids. The germline V gene has CDR1 GTSNPN and CDR2 SVGIG (reference sequence). V was clipped by 4 bases and J by 1 base, with 10 bases between them. The CDR3, as DNA: TGTGCCTGGAACGGGGGCAGGAACACCGGGGAGCTGTTTTTT. Protein: CAWNGGRNTGELFF. The full variable domain, with the rest looked up from reference TRBV30 and TRBJ2-2, is SQTIHQWPATLVQPVGSPLSLECTVEGTSNPNLYWYRQAAGRGLQLLFYSVGIGQISSEVPQNLSASRPQDRQFILSSKKLLLSDSGFYLCAWNGGRNTGELFFGEGSRLTVL.

This clone appeared a single time. This chain connects TRBV4-2 to TRBJ1-5, with D possibly TRBD1 on 5 matching bases. Between the trimmed V and J ends, which lost 0 bases and 3 bases, there was a span of 9 bases. The CDR3 spans 15 residues. Germline V lookup: CDR1 LGHNA, CDR2 YNFKEQ. The CDR3 reads CASSQERTLNQPQHF. The CDR3 DNA follows: TGTGCCAGCAGCCAAGAGAGGACACTCAATCAGCCCCAGCATTTT.

The chain employs TRBV5-6 and TRBJ1-1; D is possibly TRBD1 (5 bases). V lost 0 bases to trimming and J lost 6 bases, with 9 bases between them. The CDR3 extends over 13 amino acids. The germline CDR1 and CDR2 sequences are SGHDT and YYEEEE. The CDR3 DNA follows: TGTGCCAGCAGCTTGGACAGGTTGGCTGAAGCTTTCTTT. It encodes CASSLDRLAEAFF.

The chain employs TRBV2 and TRBJ1-2; D is perhaps TRBD1 (6 bases). Germline lookup yields CDR1 SNHLY and CDR2 FYNNEI. Trimming removed 7 bases at V and 4 bases at J, with 7 bases between. The CDR3 covers 11 residues. In DNA, the CDR3 is TGTGCCAGCAACAGGGCCTATGGCTACACCTTC. This translates into CASNRAYGYTF. Full variable domain (remainder filled in from reference TRBV2 and TRBJ1-2): EPEVTQTPSHQVTQMGQEVILRCVPISNHLYFYWYRQILGQKVEFLVSFYNNEISEKSEIFDDQFSVERPDGSNFTLKIRSTKLEDSAMYFCASNRAYGYTFGSGTRLTVV.

The chain links TRBV19 to TRBJ2-5, with D unresolved. Germline values: CDR1 LNHDA, CDR2 SQIVND (reference sequence). The CDR3 contains 15 residues. Trimming shortened V by 5 bases and J by 5 bases, and 18 bases separated the two germline ends. The CDR3 sequence: CASSASGLLGETQYF. CDR3 sequence (DNA): TGTGCCAGTAGTGCATCGGGCCTCCTGGGGGAGACCCAGTACTTC.